This T cell receptor beta chain is from a study of cytomegalovirus exposure and HLA in healthy donors. Study-wide results and caveats: According to an earlier analysis, most TCR beta V segments yielded productive rearrangements about 87% or about 30% of the time. Cytomegalovirus association was listed for under 200 TCR beta chains.

Per the germline V gene, CDR1 is MNHEY and CDR2 is SMNVEV (reference sequence). The V segment lost 3 bases and the J segment 0 bases; nucleotides outside the gene matches: 5. The CDR3 contains 16 residues. As regards this clone: Its antigen is currently unknown.

Vbeta (60) and Jbeta (13) primers were used in the PCR. The method was immunoSEQ multiplex PCR; TCRdb's version includes in-frame clones alone and lacks a portion of them. Counted here are 200,000 or so clones, around 73% occurring once; the ten biggest clones make up approximately 3.9%. Material for sequencing was PBMCs. This sequence was found in a male donor in good health and CMV-seronegative. This chain joins TRBV27 and TRBJ1-5; 7 bases match TRBD1. CDR3 sequence: CASSFEQGNSNQPQHF. The CDR3 nucleotides are TGTGCCAGCAGTTTTGAACAGGGGAATAGCAATCAGCCCCAGCATTTT.